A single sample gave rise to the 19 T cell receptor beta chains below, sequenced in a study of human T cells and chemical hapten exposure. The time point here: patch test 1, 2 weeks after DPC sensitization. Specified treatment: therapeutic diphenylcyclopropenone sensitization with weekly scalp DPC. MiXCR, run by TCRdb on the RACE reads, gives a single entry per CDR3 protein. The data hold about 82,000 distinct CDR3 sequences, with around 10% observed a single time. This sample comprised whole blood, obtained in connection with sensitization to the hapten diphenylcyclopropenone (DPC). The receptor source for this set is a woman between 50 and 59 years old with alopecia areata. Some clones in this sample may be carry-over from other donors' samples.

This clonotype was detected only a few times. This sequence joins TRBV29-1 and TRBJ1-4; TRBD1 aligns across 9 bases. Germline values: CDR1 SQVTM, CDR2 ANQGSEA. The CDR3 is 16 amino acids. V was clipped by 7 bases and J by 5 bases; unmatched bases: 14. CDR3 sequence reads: CSEGQLRGQGNEKLFF. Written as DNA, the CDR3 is TGCAGCGAGGGACAGCTCAGGGGACAGGGCAATGAAAAACTGTTTTTT.

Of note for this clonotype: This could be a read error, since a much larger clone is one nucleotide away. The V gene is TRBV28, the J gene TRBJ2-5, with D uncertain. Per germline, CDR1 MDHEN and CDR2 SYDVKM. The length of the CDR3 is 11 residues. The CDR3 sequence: CASSFLEIQYF. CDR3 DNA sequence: TGTGCCAGCAGTTTCTTGGAGATCCAGTACTTC.

CDR3 residues: CASRYQGGTEAFF. CDR3 nucleotide sequence: TGTGCCAGCAGGTACCAGGGTGGTACTGAAGCTTTCTTT. The chain employs TRBV6-5 and TRBJ1-1, with TRBD1 as a possible D gene (5 bases). Germline CDR1 is MNHEY and CDR2 is SVGAGI. The CDR3 is 13 residues long. The ends were cut back, 6 bases at V and 5 bases at J, with 13 bases in the middle.

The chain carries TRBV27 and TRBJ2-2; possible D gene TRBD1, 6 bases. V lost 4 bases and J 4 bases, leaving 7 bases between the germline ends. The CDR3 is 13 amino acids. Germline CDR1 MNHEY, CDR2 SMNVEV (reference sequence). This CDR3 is CASSWTVTGELFF. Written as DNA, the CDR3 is TGTGCCAGCAGTTGGACAGTCACCGGGGAGCTGTTTTTT.

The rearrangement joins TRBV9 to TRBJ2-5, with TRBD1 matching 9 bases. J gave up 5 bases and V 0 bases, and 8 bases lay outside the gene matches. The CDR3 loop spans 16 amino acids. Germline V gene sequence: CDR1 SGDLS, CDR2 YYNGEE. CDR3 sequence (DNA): TGTGCCAGCAGCGTAGATGGGACAGGGAATGGTGAGACCCAGTACTTC. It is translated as CASSVDGTGNGETQYF.

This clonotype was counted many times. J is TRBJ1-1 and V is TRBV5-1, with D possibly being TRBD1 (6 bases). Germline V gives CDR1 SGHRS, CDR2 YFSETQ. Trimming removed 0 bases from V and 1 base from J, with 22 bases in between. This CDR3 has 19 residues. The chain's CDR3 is CASSLEAPGHLRKNTEAFF. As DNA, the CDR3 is TGCGCCAGCAGCTTGGAGGCACCGGGACACCTTAGAAAGAACACTGAAGCTTTCTTT.

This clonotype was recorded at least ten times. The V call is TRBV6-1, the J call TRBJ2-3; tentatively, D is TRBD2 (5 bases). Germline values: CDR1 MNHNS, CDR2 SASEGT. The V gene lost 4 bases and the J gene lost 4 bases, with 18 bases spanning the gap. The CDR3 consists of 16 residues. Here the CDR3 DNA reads TGTGCCAGCAGTGCGTTACTAGTTGTAGTGGCAGATACGCAGTATTTT. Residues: CASSALLVVVADTQYF.

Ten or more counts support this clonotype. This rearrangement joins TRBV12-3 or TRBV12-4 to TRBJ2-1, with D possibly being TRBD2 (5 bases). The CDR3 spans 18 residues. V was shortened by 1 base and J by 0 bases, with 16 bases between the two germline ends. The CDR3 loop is CASSLGQLATSSYNEQFF. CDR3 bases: TGTGCCAGCAGTTTAGGCCAGCTAGCCACCAGCTCCTACAATGAGCAGTTCTTC.

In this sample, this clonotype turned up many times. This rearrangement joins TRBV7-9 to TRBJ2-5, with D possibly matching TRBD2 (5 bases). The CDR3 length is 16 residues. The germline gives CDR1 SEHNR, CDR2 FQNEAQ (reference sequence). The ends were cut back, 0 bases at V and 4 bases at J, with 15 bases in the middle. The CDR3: CASSLALRALLETQYF. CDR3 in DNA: TGTGCCAGCAGCTTAGCCTTGCGGGCCCTATTAGAGACCCAGTACTTC.

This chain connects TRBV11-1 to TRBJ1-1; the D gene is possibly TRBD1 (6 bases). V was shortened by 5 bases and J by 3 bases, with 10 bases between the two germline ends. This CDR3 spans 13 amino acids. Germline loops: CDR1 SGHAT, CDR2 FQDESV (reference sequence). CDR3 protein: CASSPSGDTEAFF. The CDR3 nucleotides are TGTGCCAGCAGCCCCTCAGGGGACACTGAAGCTTTCTTT.

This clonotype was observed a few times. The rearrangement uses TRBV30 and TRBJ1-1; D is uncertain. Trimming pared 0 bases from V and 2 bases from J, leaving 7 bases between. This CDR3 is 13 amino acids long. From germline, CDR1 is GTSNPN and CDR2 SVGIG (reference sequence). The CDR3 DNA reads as TGTGCCTGGAGTGTACGCGGAAACACTGAAGCTTTCTTT. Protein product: CAWSVRGNTEAFF.

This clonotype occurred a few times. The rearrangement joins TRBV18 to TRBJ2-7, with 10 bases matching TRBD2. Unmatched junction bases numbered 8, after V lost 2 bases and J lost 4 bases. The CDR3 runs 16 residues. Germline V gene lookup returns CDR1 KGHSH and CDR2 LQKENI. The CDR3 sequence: CASSPNGLAVSYEQYF. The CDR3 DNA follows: TGTGCCAGCTCACCAAACGGACTAGCGGTCTCATACGAGCAGTACTTC.

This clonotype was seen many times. The CDR3 nucleotides are TGTGCCAGCAGCTTTCCGCGGGACACCACCTACGAGCAGTACTTC. This codes for CASSFPRDTTYEQYF. The chain recombines TRBV7-9 with TRBJ2-7; perhaps D is TRBD1 or TRBD2 (6 bases each). From germline, CDR1 is SEHNR and CDR2 FQNEAQ (reference sequence). CDR3 length equals 15 residues. The germline V and J ends were trimmed by 3 bases and 2 bases, with 14 bases remaining between them.

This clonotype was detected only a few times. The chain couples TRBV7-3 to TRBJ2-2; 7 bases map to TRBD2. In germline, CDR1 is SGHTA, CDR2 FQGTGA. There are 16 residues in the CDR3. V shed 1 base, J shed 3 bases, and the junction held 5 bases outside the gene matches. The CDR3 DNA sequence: TGTGCCAGCAGCTTAAATCCGGGGAGGGACACCGGGGAGCTGTTTTTT. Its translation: CASSLNPGRDTGELFF. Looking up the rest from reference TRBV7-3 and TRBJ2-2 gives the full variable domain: GAGVSQTPSNKVTEKGKYVELRCDPISGHTALYWYRQSLGQGPEFLIYFQGTGAADDSGLPNDRFFAVRPEGSVSTLKIQRTERGDSAVYLCASSLNPGRDTGELFFGEGSRLTVL.

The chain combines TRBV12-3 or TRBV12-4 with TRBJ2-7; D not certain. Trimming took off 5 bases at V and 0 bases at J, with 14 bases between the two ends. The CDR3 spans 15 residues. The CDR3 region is CASSMTHRSSYEQYF. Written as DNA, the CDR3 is TGTGCCAGCAGTATGACCCATCGGAGCTCCTACGAGCAGTACTTC.

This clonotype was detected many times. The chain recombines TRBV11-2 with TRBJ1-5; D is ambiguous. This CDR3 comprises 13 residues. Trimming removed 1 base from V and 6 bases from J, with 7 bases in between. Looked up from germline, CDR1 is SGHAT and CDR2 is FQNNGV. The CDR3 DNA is TGTGCCAGCAGCTTAGGGATGGGTCAGCCCCAGCATTTT. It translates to CASSLGMGQPQHF. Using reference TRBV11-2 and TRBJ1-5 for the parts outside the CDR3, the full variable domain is EAGVAQSPRYKIIEKRQSVAFWCNPISGHATLYWYQQILGQGPKLLIQFQNNGVVDDSQLPKDRFSAERLKGVDSTLKIQPAKLEDSAVYLCASSLGMGQPQHFGDGTRLSIL.

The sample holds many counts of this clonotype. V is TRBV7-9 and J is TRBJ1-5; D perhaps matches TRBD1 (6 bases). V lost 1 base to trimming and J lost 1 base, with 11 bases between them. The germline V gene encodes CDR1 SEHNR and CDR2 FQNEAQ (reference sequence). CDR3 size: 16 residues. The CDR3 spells CASSLVQGLSNQPQHF. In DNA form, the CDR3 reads TGTGCCAGCAGCTTAGTACAGGGCTTAAGCAATCAGCCCCAGCATTTT.

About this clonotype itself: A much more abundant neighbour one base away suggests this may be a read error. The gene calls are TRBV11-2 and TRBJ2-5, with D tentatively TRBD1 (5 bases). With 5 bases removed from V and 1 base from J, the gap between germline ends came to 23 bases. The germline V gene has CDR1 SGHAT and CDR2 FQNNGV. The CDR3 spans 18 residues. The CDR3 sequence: CASSRGPESRVPQETQYF. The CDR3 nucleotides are TGTGCCAGCAGCCGCGGCCCCGAGAGCAGGGTACCCCAAGAGACCCAGTACTTC.

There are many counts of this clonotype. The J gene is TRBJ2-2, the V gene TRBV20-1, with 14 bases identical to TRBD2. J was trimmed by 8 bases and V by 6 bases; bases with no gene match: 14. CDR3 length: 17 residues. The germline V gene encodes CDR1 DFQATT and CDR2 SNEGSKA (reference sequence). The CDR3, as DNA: TGCAGTGCCCAAGACGCCGGGACTAGCGGGAGACTTGGGGAGCTGTTTTTT. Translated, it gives CSAQDAGTSGRLGELFF.